The 11 T cell receptor beta chains reported below all come from one sample, sequenced in a study of CD8+ T cells in alopecia areata. As to treatment: oral pan-JAK inhibitor, 5-10 mg twice daily. cDNA reverse transcribed from extracted RNA served as the sequencing template. This table comes from immunoSEQ multiplex PCR, and its TCRdb copy is limited to in-frame clones, with some not included. Of about 90,000 clones listed, 44% were seen once; the top ten hold less than 20%. This specimen consisted of CD8+ T cells sorted from blood, obtained at week 24, from a patient treated with tofacitinib. All receptors derive from a human donor with alopecia areata.

V is TRBV6-1 and J is TRBJ2-7; maybe TRBD2 (7 bases). The germline V gene has CDR1 MNHNS and CDR2 SASEGT. The V and J ends lost 2 bases and 6 bases respectively, with 17 bases between them. CDR3 length equals 15 residues. CDR3: CASSELRGGPGEQYF. DNA for the CDR3: TGTGCCAGCAGTGAACTCCGCGGGGGCCCTGGCGAGCAGTACTTC.

The chain recombines TRBV27 with TRBJ2-7; possible D gene TRBD2, 6 bases. The CDR3 is 12 amino acids. Trimming took off 8 bases at V and 3 bases at J, with 11 bases between the two ends. Germline CDR1 MNHEY, CDR2 SMNVEV (reference sequence). The CDR3 region is CASGLAVYEQYF. The DNA for the CDR3 is TGTGCCAGCGGGTTAGCGGTCTACGAGCAGTACTTC.

The chain combines TRBV4-3 with TRBJ1-2; a possible D gene is TRBD1 (5 bases). The CDR3 spans 15 residues. The germline V and J ends were trimmed by 4 bases and 8 bases, with 20 bases remaining between them. Germline V gives CDR1 LGHNA, CDR2 YSLEER. CDR3 nucleotides: TGCGCCAGCAGCCCCGCCATGGGGACCACTGGAGGCTACACCTTC. Translation gives CASSPAMGTTGGYTF.

As regards this clone: This likely stems from a read error, as it lies one base from a far larger clone. The chain uses TRBV6-1 and TRBJ2-7, with 14 bases lining up with TRBD2. Germline lookup yields CDR1 MNHNS and CDR2 SASEGT. The CDR3 covers 15 residues. V lost 8 bases to trimming and J lost 7 bases; unmatched junction nucleotides: 10. CDR3 nucleotides: TGTGCCAGCGAGGGACTAGCGGGAGTGGGCTATGAGCAGTACTTC. Its translation: CASEGLAGVGYEQYF.

This clone has a single count. The chain joins TRBV29-1 to TRBJ1-1; unclear D gene. The germline V gene encodes CDR1 SQVTM and CDR2 ANQGSEA. The CDR3 sequence is 13 residues long. Trimming took off 6 bases at V and 7 bases at J, with 18 bases between the two ends. CDR3 sequence (DNA): TGCAGCGTGCGGGGTGGCATTTTCGGTGAAGCTTTCTTT. This translates into CSVRGGIFGEAFF. The whole variable domain, filled in from reference TRBV29-1 and TRBJ1-1, reads SAVISQKPSRDICQRGTSLTIQCQVDSQVTMMFWYRQQPGQSLTLIATANQGSEATYESGFVIDKFPISRPNLTFSTLTVSNMSPEDSSIYLCSVRGGIFGEAFFGQGTRLTVV.

The J gene is TRBJ2-2, the V gene TRBV13, with D possibly matching TRBD2 (5 bases). CDR3 length: 16 residues. Germline CDR1 is PRHDT and CDR2 is FYEKMQ (reference sequence). V lost 1 base and J lost 6, with 15 bases in between. The CDR3 bases are TGTGCCAGCAGCTTAGCAGTCACGGGGTACCCCGGGGAGCTGTTTTTT. This gives the protein CASSLAVTGYPGELFF.

CDR3 sequence reads: CASSPGDREYSNQPQHF. As DNA, the CDR3 is TGTGCCAGCAGCCCAGGGGACAGAGAATATAGCAATCAGCCCCAGCATTTT. The chain uses TRBV9 and TRBJ1-5; TRBD1 aligns across 7 bases. The CDR3 totals 17 residues. Per the germline V gene, CDR1 is SGDLS and CDR2 is YYNGEE. After removal of 4 bases from V and 0 bases from J, the junction contained 10 bases not matched to a gene.

The chain employs TRBV30 and TRBJ2-5; TRBD1 agrees at 10 bases. The CDR3 extends over 14 amino acids. The germline gives CDR1 GTSNPN, CDR2 SVGIG (reference sequence). Germline trimming cut 8 bases from V and 5 bases from J; bases unmatched to any gene: 11. CDR3 residues: CAQSPGQGPETQYF. CDR3 sequence (DNA): TGTGCCCAGTCTCCGGGACAGGGGCCGGAGACCCAGTACTTC.

This clone was recorded a few times. V is TRBV29-1 and J is TRBJ2-7; no reliable D call. V lost 2 bases to trimming and J lost 2 bases, with 7 bases between them. The CDR3 is 12 amino acids. Germline V gene sequence: CDR1 SQVTM, CDR2 ANQGSEA. This CDR3 is CSVEIGPYEQYF. CDR3 nucleotide sequence: TGCAGCGTTGAAATAGGACCCTACGAGCAGTACTTC.

This clone turned up a few times. The gene calls are TRBV11-2 and TRBJ2-7; D is undetermined. Trimming left V 1 base short and J 2 bases short, with 6 bases between. Germline-derived CDR1 and CDR2 are SGHAT and FQNNGV. This CDR3 spans 13 amino acids. CDR3 residues: CASSLGNTYEQYF. CDR3 DNA sequence: TGTGCCAGCAGCTTAGGGAATACCTACGAGCAGTACTTC.

This chain links TRBV19 with TRBJ1-1; D is unclear. V was cut by 4 bases and J by 6 bases, with 15 bases left in between. Germline-derived CDR1 and CDR2 are LNHDA and SQIVND (reference sequence). The CDR3 covers 14 residues. DNA of the CDR3: TGTGCCAGTAGTACCGCCCCCCGGACTCCTGAAGCTTTCTTT. This translates into CASSTAPRTPEAFF.